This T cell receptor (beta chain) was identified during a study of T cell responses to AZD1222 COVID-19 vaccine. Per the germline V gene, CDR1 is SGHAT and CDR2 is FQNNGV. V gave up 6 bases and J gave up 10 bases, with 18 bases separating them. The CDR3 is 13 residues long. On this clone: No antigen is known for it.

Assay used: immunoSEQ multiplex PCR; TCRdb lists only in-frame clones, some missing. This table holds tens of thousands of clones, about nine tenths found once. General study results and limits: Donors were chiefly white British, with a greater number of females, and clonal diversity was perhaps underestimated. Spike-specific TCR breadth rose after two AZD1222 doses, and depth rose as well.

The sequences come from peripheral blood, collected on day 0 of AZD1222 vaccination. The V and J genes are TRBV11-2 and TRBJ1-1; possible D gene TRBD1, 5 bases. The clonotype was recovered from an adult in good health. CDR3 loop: CASRGRTTLGAFF. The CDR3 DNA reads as TGTGCCAGCAGAGGGAGGACAACACTCGGAGCTTTCTTT.